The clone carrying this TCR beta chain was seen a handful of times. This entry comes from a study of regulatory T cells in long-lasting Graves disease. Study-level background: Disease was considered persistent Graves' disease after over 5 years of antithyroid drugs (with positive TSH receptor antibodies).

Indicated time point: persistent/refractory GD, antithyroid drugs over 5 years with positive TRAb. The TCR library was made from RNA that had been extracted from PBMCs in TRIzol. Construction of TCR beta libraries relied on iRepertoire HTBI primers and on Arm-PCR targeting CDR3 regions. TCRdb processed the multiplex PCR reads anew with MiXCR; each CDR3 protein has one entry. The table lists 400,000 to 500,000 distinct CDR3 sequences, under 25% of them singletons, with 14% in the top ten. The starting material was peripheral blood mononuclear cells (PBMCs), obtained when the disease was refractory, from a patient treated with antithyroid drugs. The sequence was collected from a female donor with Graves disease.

Here the CDR3 DNA reads TGTGCCAGCAGCCAAGAGGAGGGTTATGGGGCCAACGTCCTGACTTTC. Translation gives CASSQEEGYGANVLTF. V gene TRBV14 combines with J gene TRBJ2-6, with a weak D call TRBD2 (6 bases). CDR3 length: 16 residues. Trimming stripped 0 bases from V and 3 bases from J, with 9 bases between. Germline V lookup: CDR1 SGHDN, CDR2 FVKESK.